A selection of T cell receptor beta chains follows, all from one sample in a study of blood T cell repertoires in COVID-19. The table came from immunoSEQ multiplex PCR; TCRdb's copy has only in-frame clones and leaves some out. The table includes roughly 17,000 clones, 90% to 95% detected once. Sequencing was carried out using peripheral blood. These receptors all stem from a human donor in a cohort sampled during active COVID-19. The CDR3 runs from the conserved cysteine through the conserved F or W. Fields, in order: V gene, D gene, J gene, clone size, CDR3 protein, CDR3 DNA. The D gene is left open where the match is weak. Expanded clones get a size class; other rows say once, few or many, or leave the size out.

v_gene: TRBV29-1; d_gene: TRBD2; j_gene: TRBJ2-7; abundance: .; CDR3aa: CSVEGLAGTGYEQYF; CDR3nt: TGCAGCGTTGAAGGACTAGCGGGAACAGGCTACGAGCAGTACTTC
v_gene: TRBV10-3; d_gene: TRBD2; j_gene: TRBJ2-7; abundance: .; CDR3aa: CAIMPRGGLHEQYF; CDR3nt: TGTGCCATCATGCCCCGGGGGGGCCTCCACGAGCAGTACTTC
v_gene: TRBV28; d_gene: TRBD1; j_gene: TRBJ2-7; abundance: .; CDR3aa: CASTRPTGTGMWEQYF; CDR3nt: TGTGCCAGCACCCGACCTACCGGGACAGGGATGTGGGAGCAGTACTTC
v_gene: TRBV4-3; d_gene: .; j_gene: TRBJ2-4; abundance: .; CDR3aa: CASSSERLGNIQYF; CDR3nt: TGCGCCAGCAGCTCGGAGCGGCTGGGGAACATTCAGTACTTC
v_gene: TRBV5-1; d_gene: TRBD1; j_gene: TRBJ1-2; abundance: .; CDR3aa: CASSVDGTGGLMGGYTF; CDR3nt: TGCGCCAGCAGCGTAGACGGGACAGGGGGTCTAATGGGTGGCTACACCTTC
v_gene: TRBV19; d_gene: .; j_gene: TRBJ2-7; abundance: .; CDR3aa: CASSAGGSYEQYF; CDR3nt: TGTGCCAGTAGCGCGGGTGGGTCCTACGAGCAGTACTTC
v_gene: TRBV7-9; d_gene: TRBD1; j_gene: TRBJ1-2; abundance: .; CDR3aa: CASSLAGGAGGYTF; CDR3nt: TGTGCCAGCAGCTTAGCAGGGGGCGCGGGTGGCTACACCTTC
v_gene: TRBV10-3; d_gene: .; j_gene: TRBJ1-2; abundance: .; CDR3aa: CAISTPDRYYGYTF; CDR3nt: TGTGCCATCAGTACCCCTGACAGGTACTATGGCTACACCTTC
v_gene: TRBV11-2; d_gene: TRBD1; j_gene: TRBJ2-7; abundance: .; CDR3aa: CASSLDSAGQGSYEQYF; CDR3nt: TGTGCCAGCAGCTTAGATTCGGCGGGACAGGGTTCCTACGAGCAGTACTTC
v_gene: TRBV4-2; d_gene: .; j_gene: TRBJ1-4; abundance: once; CDR3aa: CASSQDRGINEKLFF; CDR3nt: TGTGCCAGCAGCCAAGATCGGGGGATTAATGAAAAACTGTTTTTT
v_gene: TRBV29-1; d_gene: .; j_gene: TRBJ1-1; abundance: .; CDR3aa: CSVGEGRWSTEAFF; CDR3nt: TGCAGCGTTGGGGAGGGACGCTGGAGCACTGAAGCTTTCTTT
v_gene: TRBV6-6; d_gene: TRBD2; j_gene: TRBJ2-5; abundance: .; CDR3aa: CASSPPTGLAGTQETQYF; CDR3nt: TGTGCCAGCAGTCCCCCCACGGGACTAGCGGGGACCCAAGAGACCCAGTACTTC
v_gene: TRBV6-5; d_gene: .; j_gene: TRBJ1-5; abundance: .; CDR3aa: CASSSGQSSNQPQHF; CDR3nt: TGTGCCAGCAGTTCGGGACAAAGTAGCAATCAGCCCCAGCATTTT
v_gene: TRBV9; d_gene: .; j_gene: TRBJ1-1; abundance: few; CDR3aa: CASSAGDTQNTEAFF; CDR3nt: TGTGCCAGCAGCGCCGGGGACACCCAGAACACTGAAGCTTTCTTT
v_gene: TRBV24-1; d_gene: .; j_gene: TRBJ2-5; abundance: .; CDR3aa: CATSDLFEETQYF; CDR3nt: TGTGCCACCAGTGATTTGTTTGAGGAGACCCAGTACTTC
v_gene: TRBV7-9; d_gene: .; j_gene: TRBJ2-7; abundance: .; CDR3aa: CASSLTAGSEQYF; CDR3nt: TGTGCCAGCAGCTTAACAGCAGGGTCCGAGCAGTACTTC
v_gene: TRBV13; d_gene: TRBD1; j_gene: TRBJ2-1; abundance: .; CDR3aa: CASSLGGQGGEQFF; CDR3nt: TGTGCCAGCAGCTTAGGGGGACAGGGTGGCGAGCAGTTCTTC
v_gene: TRBV6-5; d_gene: TRBD1; j_gene: TRBJ1-5; abundance: .; CDR3aa: CASSRTGGSNQPQHF; CDR3nt: TGTGCCAGCAGCCGGACAGGGGGTAGCAATCAGCCCCAGCATTTT
v_gene: TRBV5-1; d_gene: TRBD2; j_gene: TRBJ2-1; abundance: once; CDR3aa: CASSPMKGTSAVDEQFF; CDR3nt: TGCGCCAGCAGCCCCATGAAGGGGACTAGTGCTGTCGATGAGCAGTTCTTC
v_gene: TRBV29-1; d_gene: .; j_gene: TRBJ1-3; abundance: once; CDR3aa: CSVEVGSADTIYF; CDR3nt: TGCAGCGTTGAAGTCGGGAGCGCGGACACCATATATTTT
v_gene: TRBV29-1; d_gene: TRBD2; j_gene: TRBJ2-1; abundance: .; CDR3aa: CSVENPGLAVANEQFF; CDR3nt: TGCAGCGTTGAAAATCCGGGACTAGCGGTTGCCAATGAGCAGTTCTTC
v_gene: TRBV28; d_gene: TRBD2; j_gene: TRBJ2-2; abundance: .; CDR3aa: CASNWRGGGAYTGELFF; CDR3nt: TGTGCCAGCAACTGGCGCGGGGGTGGGGCTTACACCGGGGAGCTGTTTTTT
v_gene: TRBV15; d_gene: .; j_gene: TRBJ2-6; abundance: .; CDR3aa: CATSRVSLSGANVLTF; CDR3nt: TGTGCCACCAGCAGAGTGTCCCTCTCTGGGGCCAACGTCCTGACTTTC
v_gene: TRBV12-3/TRBV12-4; d_gene: .; j_gene: TRBJ2-7; abundance: .; CDR3aa: CASSFGGSYEQYF; CDR3nt: TGTGCCAGCAGTTTCGGGGGTTCCTACGAGCAGTACTTC
v_gene: TRBV7-2; d_gene: .; j_gene: TRBJ2-5; abundance: .; CDR3aa: CASSLPGFAETQYF; CDR3nt: TGTGCCAGCAGCCTTCCAGGGTTCGCAGAGACCCAGTACTTC
v_gene: TRBV28; d_gene: .; j_gene: TRBJ2-1; abundance: .; CDR3aa: CASSSKVGVDEQFF; CDR3nt: TGTGCCAGCAGTTCGAAGGTCGGGGTGGATGAGCAGTTCTTC